Described below is a single T cell receptor (beta chain) sequence and its context. The sample belongs to a study of cytomegalovirus exposure and HLA in healthy donors. The CDR3 runs to 16 residues. Unmatched junction bases numbered 5, after V lost 3 bases and J lost 1 base. Looked up from germline, CDR1 is SEHNR and CDR2 is FQNEAQ (reference sequence). 60 Vbeta and 13 Jbeta primers were used in PCR. The data were produced by immunoSEQ multiplex PCR, yet TCRdb's version contains in-frame clones alone and is incomplete. This sample has around 59,000 clones, with 80% found just once. The chain carries TRBV7-9 and TRBJ2-1, with TRBD2 identical over 8 bases. This TCR derives from a woman aged 40-49 years in good health and CMV-seronegative. Sequenced sample: PBMCs. For the CDR3, the DNA is TGTGCCAGCAGCTTCAGCGGGAGCTATTCCTACAATGAGCAGTTCTTC. Translating gives CASSFSGSYSYNEQFF.